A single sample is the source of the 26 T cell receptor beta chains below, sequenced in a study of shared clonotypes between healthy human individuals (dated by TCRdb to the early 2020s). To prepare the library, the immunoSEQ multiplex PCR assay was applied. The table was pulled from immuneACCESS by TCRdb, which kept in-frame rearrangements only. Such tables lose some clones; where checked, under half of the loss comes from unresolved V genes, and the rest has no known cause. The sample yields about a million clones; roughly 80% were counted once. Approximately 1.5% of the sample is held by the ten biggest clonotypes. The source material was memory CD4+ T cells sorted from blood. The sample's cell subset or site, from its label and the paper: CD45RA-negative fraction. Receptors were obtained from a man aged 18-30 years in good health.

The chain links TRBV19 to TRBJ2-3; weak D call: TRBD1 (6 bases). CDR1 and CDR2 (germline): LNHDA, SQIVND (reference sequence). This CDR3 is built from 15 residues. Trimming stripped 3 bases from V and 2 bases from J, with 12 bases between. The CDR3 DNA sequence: TGTGCCAGTAGTATTTCAGGGGCGCCCACAGATACGCAGTATTTT. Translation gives CASSISGAPTDTQYF. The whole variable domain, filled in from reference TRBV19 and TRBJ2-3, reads DGGITQSPKYLFRKEGQNVTLSCEQNLNHDAMYWYRQDPGQGLRLIYYSQIVNDFQKGDIAEGYSVSREKKESFPLTVTSAQKNPTAFYLCASSISGAPTDTQYFGPGTRLTVL.

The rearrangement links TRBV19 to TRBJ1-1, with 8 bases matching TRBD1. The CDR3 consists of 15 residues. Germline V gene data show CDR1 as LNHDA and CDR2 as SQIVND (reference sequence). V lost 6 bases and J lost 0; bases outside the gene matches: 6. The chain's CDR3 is CASSRTGLMNTEAFF. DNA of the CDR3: TGTGCCAGTAGCCGGACAGGGCTAATGAACACTGAAGCTTTCTTT. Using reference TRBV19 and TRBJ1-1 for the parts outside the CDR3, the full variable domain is DGGITQSPKYLFRKEGQNVTLSCEQNLNHDAMYWYRQDPGQGLRLIYYSQIVNDFQKGDIAEGYSVSREKKESFPLTVTSAQKNPTAFYLCASSRTGLMNTEAFFGQGTRLTVV.

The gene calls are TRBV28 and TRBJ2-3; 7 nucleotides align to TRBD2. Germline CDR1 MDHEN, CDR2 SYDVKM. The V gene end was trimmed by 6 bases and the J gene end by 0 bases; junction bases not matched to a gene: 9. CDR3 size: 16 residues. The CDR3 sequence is CASRPAGAGSTDTQYF. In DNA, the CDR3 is TGTGCCAGCAGGCCGGCCGGAGCGGGGAGCACAGATACGCAGTATTTT.

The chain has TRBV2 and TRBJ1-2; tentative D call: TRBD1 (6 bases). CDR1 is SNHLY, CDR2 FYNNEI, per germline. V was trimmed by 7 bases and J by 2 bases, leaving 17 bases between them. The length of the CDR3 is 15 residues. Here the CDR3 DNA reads TGTGCCAGCACTCAAAACCCGGGGGCCAACTATGGCTACACCTTC. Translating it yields CASTQNPGANYGYTF.

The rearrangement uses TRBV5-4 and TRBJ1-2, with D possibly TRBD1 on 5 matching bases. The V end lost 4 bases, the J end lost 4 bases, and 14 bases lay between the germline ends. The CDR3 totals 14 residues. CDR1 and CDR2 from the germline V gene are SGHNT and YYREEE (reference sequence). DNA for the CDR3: TGTGCCAGCAGCCCCGAGGCGACAGTCTATGGCTACACCTTC. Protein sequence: CASSPEATVYGYTF.

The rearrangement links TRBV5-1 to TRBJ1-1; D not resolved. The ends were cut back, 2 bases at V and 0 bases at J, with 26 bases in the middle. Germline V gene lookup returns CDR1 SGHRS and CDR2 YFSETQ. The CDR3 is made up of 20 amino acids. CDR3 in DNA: TGCGCCAGCAGCTTAGAAGGGTCCGGCTTCCTGCGTAATATGAACACTGAAGCTTTCTTT. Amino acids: CASSLEGSGFLRNMNTEAFF.

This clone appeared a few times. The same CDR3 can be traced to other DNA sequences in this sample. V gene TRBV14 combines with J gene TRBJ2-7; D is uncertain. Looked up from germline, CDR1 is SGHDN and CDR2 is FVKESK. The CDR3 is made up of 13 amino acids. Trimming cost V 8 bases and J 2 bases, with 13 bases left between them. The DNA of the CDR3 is TGTGCCAGCTCTCTCAACGGACCCTACGAGCAGTACTTC. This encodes CASSLNGPYEQYF.

CDR3 in amino acids: CASSYSNRIGHEQYF. The CDR3 DNA reads as TGTGCCAGCAGTTACTCGAACCGGATCGGCCACGAGCAGTACTTC. The chain combines TRBV6-5 with TRBJ2-7, with D unclear. This CDR3 region has 15 residues. From germline, CDR1 is MNHEY and CDR2 SVGAGI. Trimming pared 0 bases from V and 5 bases from J, leaving 14 bases between.

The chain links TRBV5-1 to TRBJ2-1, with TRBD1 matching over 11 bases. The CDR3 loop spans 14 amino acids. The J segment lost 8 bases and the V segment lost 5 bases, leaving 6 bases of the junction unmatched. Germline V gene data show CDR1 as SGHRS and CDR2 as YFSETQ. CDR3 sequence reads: CASRPGQGDDEQFF. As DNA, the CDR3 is TGCGCCAGCAGGCCGGGACAGGGGGACGATGAGCAGTTCTTC.

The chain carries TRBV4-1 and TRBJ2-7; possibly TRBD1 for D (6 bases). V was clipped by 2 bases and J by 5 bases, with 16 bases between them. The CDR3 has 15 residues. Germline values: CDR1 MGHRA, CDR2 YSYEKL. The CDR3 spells CASSQSRDTTHEQYF. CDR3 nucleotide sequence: TGCGCCAGCAGCCAATCCCGGGACACGACCCACGAGCAGTACTTC.

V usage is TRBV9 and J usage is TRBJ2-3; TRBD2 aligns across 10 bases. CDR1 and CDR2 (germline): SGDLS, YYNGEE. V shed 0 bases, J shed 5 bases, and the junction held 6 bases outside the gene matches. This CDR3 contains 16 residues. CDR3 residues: CASSVGAGGPGDTQYF. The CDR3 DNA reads TGTGCCAGCAGCGTAGGAGCGGGGGGGCCAGGAGATACGCAGTATTTT.

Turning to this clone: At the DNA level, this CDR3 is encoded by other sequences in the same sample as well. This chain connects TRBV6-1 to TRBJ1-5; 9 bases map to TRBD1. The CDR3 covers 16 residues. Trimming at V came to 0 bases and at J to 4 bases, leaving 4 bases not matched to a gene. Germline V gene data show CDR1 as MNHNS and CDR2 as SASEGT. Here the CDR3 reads CASSEALDRGNQPQHF. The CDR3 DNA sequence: TGTGCCAGCAGTGAAGCGCTTGACAGGGGGAATCAGCCCCAGCATTTT.

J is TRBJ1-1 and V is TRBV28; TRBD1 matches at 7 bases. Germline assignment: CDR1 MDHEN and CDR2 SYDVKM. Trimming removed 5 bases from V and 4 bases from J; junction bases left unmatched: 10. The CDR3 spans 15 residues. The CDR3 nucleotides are TGTGCCAGCAGTCCCGGGGGCGCAGGGGGCACTGAAGCTTTCTTT. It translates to CASSPGGAGGTEAFF.

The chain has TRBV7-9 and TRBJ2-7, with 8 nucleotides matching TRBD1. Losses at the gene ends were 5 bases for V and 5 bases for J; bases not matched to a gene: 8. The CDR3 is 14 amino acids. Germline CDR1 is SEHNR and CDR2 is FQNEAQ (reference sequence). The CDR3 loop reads CASSHPGQGNEQYF. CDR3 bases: TGTGCCAGCAGCCATCCCGGACAGGGCAACGAGCAGTACTTC.

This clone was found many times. The CDR3: CASSYRAGYGYTF. As DNA, the CDR3 is TGTGCCAGCAGTTACAGGGCTGGCTATGGCTACACCTTC. The chain uses TRBV6-5 and TRBJ1-2; no definite D call. This CDR3 region has 13 residues. Trimming shortened V by 2 bases and J by 4 bases, and 8 bases separated the two germline ends. Germline values: CDR1 MNHEY, CDR2 SVGAGI.

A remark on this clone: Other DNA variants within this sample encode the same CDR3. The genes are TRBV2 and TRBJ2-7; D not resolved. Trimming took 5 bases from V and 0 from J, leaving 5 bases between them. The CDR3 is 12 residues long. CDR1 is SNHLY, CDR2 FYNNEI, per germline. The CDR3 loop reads CASSTGSYEQYF. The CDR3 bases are TGTGCCAGCAGTACCGGCTCCTACGAGCAGTACTTC.

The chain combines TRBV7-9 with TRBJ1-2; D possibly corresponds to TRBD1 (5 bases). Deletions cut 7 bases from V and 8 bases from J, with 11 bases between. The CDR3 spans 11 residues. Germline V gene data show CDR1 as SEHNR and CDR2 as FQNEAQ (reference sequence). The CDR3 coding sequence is TGTGCCAGCAATCGAGGGGACGGCTACACCTTC. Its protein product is CASNRGDGYTF.

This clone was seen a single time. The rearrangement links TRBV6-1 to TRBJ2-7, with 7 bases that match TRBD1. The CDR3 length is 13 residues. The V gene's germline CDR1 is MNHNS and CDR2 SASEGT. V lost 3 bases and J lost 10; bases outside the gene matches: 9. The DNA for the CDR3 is TGTGCCAGCAGTGATGTGCAGGGGGTCGCCCAGTACTTC. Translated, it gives CASSDVQGVAQYF.

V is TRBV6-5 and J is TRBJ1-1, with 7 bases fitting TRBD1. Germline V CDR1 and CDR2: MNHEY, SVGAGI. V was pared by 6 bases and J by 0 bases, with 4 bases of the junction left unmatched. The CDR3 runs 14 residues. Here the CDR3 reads CASRATGVNTEAFF. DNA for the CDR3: TGTGCCAGCAGGGCTACAGGGGTGAACACTGAAGCTTTCTTT.

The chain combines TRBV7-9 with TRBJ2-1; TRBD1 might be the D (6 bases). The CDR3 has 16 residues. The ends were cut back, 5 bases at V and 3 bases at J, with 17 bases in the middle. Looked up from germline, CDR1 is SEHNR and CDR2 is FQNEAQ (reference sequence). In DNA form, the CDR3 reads TGTGCCAGCAGCCCTACAGGGTCCAACTTCTACAATGAGCAGTTCTTC. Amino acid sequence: CASSPTGSNFYNEQFF. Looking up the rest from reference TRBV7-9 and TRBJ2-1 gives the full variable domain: DTGVSQNPRHKITKRGQNVTFRCDPISEHNRLYWYRQTLGQGPEFLTYFQNEAQLEKSRLLSDRFSAERPKGSFSTLEIQRTEQGDSAMYLCASSPTGSNFYNEQFFGPGTRLTVL.

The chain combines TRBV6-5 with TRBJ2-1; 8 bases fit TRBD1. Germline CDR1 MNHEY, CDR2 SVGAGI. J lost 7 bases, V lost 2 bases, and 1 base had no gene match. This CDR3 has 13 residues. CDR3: CASSYRTGNEQFF. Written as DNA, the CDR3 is TGTGCCAGCAGTTACCGGACAGGGAATGAGCAGTTCTTC.

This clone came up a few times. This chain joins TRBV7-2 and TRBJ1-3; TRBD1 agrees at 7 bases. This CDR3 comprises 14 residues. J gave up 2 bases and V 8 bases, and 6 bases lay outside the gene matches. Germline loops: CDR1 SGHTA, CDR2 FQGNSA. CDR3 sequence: CASLTDRAGNTIYF. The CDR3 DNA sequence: TGTGCCAGCTTGACCGACAGGGCTGGAAACACCATATATTTT.

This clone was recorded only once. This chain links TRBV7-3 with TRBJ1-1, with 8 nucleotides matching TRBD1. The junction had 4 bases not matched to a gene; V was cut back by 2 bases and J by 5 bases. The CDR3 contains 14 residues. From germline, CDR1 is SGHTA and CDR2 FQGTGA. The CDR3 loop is CASSLSGGRTEAFF. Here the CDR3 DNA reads TGTGCCAGCAGCTTATCAGGGGGCCGTACTGAAGCTTTCTTT.

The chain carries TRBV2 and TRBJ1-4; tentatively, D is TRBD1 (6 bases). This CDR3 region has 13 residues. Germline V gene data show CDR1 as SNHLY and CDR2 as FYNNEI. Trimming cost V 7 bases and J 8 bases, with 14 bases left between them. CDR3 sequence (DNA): TGTGCCAGCACGGGACAAGGGGCGGAAAAACTGTTTTTT. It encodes CASTGQGAEKLFF.

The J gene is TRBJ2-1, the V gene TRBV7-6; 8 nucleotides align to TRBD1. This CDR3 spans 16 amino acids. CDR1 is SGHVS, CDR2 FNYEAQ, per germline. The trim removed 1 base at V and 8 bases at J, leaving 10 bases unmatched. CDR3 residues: CASSLGAGGAIYEQFF. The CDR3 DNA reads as TGTGCCAGCAGCTTAGGAGCAGGGGGCGCAATCTATGAGCAGTTCTTC.

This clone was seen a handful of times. As DNA, the CDR3 is TGTGCCAGCAGCACCAACCAGGGTGAGACCCAGTACTTC. Translated: CASSTNQGETQYF. V gene TRBV7-8 combines with J gene TRBJ2-5; a weak D match, TRBD1 (5 bases). Germline V lookup: CDR1 SGHVS, CDR2 FQNEAQ. The CDR3 is 13 amino acids. The ends were cut back, 5 bases at V and 5 bases at J, with 12 bases in the middle.